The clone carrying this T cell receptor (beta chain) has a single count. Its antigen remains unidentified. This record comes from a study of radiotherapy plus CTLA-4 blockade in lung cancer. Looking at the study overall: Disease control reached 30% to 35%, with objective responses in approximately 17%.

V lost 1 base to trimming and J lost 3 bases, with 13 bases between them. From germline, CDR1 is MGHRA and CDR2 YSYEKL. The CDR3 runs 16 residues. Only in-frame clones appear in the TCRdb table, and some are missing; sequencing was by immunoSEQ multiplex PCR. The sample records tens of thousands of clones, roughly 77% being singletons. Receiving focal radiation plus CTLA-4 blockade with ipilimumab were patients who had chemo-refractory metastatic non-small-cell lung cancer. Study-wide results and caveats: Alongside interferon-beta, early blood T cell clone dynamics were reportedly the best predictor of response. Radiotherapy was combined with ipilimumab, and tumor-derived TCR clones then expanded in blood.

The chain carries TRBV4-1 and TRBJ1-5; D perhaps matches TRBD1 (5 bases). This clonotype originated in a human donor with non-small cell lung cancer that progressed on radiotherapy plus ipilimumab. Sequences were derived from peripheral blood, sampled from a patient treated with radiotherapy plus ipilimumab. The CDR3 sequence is CASSQGGPPTNQPQHF. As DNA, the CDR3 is TGCGCCAGCAGCCAAGGGGGCCCACCAACCAATCAGCCCCAGCATTTT.